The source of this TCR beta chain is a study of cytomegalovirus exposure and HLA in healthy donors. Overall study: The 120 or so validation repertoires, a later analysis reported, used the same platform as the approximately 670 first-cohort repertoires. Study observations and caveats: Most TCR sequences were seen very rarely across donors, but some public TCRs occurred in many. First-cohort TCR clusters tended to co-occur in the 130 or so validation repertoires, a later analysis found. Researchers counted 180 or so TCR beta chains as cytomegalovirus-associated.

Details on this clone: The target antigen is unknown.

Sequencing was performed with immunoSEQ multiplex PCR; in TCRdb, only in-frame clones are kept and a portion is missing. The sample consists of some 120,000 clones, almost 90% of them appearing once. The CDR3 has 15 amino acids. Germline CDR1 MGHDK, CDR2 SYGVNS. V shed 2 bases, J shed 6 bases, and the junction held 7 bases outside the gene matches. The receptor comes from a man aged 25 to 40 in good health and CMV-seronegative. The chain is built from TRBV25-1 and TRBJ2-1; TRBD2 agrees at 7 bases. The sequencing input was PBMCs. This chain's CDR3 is CASSEEGRAFNEQFF. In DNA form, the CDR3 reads TGTGCCAGCAGTGAAGAAGGGAGGGCATTCAATGAGCAGTTCTTC. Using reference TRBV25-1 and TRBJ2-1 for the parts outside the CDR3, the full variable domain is EADIYQTPRYLVIGTGKKITLECSQTMGHDKMYWYQQDPGMELHLIHYSYGVNSTEKGDLSSESTVSRIRTEHFPLTLESARPSHTSQYLCASSEEGRAFNEQFFGPGTRLTVL.